This is a list of T cell receptor beta chains from one sample in a study of early T cells in non-severe SARS-CoV-2 infection. MiXCR, applied by TCRdb to the 5' RACE reads, yields one record per CDR3 protein. The data show more than 25,000 distinct CDR3 sequences, 4.6% seen once. Input material: whole blood. Receptors originate from an adult who was a healthcare worker with PCR-confirmed SARS-CoV-2 infection or an uninfected control (not recorded which). CDR3s include the opening cysteine and the closing phenylalanine or tryptophan. D genes are given only for firm matches. Not every row has a clone size; where given, it reads once, few, many or a size class.

J gene: TRBJ1-1; D gene: TRBD1; V gene: TRBV9; clone size: -; CDR3 DNA: TGTGCCAGCAGGTACGAGACAGGGAAGGTAAAAGCTTTCTTT; CDR3 protein: CASRYETGKVKAFF
J gene: TRBJ1-4; D gene: -; V gene: TRBV5-4; clone size: many; CDR3 DNA: TGTGCCAGCAGCTTGAAACTGGGATCTAATGAAAAACTGTTTTTT; CDR3 protein: CASSLKLGSNEKLFF
J gene: TRBJ2-7; D gene: TRBD1; V gene: TRBV29-1; clone size: many; CDR3 DNA: TGCAGCGTCGAGAAGACAGGGGGCTACGAGCAGTACTTC; CDR3 protein: CSVEKTGGYEQYF
J gene: TRBJ2-2; D gene: TRBD1; V gene: TRBV7-8; clone size: -; CDR3 DNA: TGTGCCAGCAGCTTGGGAACAGGGGACGGGGAGCTGTTTTTT; CDR3 protein: CASSLGTGDGELFF
J gene: TRBJ2-6; D gene: TRBD1; V gene: TRBV19; clone size: many; CDR3 DNA: TGTGCCAGTAGGATGGGACAGACCGGGGCCAACGTCCTGACTTTC; CDR3 protein: CASRMGQTGANVLTF
J gene: TRBJ2-2; D gene: -; V gene: TRBV5-1; clone size: many; CDR3 DNA: TGCGCCAGCAGCGCCGGCTTACAGGGTGGCGCCGGGGAGCTGTTTTTT; CDR3 protein: CASSAGLQGGAGELFF
J gene: TRBJ2-7; D gene: -; V gene: TRBV5-4; clone size: -; CDR3 DNA: TGTGCCAGCAGCTTACCGATGGGTAGCGGCTACGAGCAGTACTTC; CDR3 protein: CASSLPMGSGYEQYF
J gene: TRBJ2-5; D gene: TRBD2; V gene: TRBV5-1; clone size: many; CDR3 DNA: TGCGCCAGCAGCTTGTATGGGGGGGACCAAGAGACCCAGTACTTC; CDR3 protein: CASSLYGGDQETQYF
J gene: TRBJ1-1; D gene: -; V gene: TRBV7-8; clone size: many; CDR3 DNA: TGTGCCAGCAGCTTAGTACACAGGCAAGCTTTCTTT; CDR3 protein: CASSLVHRQAFF
J gene: TRBJ2-5; D gene: TRBD2; V gene: TRBV20-1; clone size: many; CDR3 DNA: TGCAGTGCTAGAGATTGGGGAGCGGGGCAAGAGACCCAGTACTTC; CDR3 protein: CSARDWGAGQETQYF
J gene: TRBJ1-2; D gene: TRBD1; V gene: TRBV20-1; clone size: many; CDR3 DNA: TGCAGTGCCCCCCCCGGGACAGGCGGTTATGGCTACACCTTC; CDR3 protein: CSAPPGTGGYGYTF
J gene: TRBJ1-5; D gene: -; V gene: TRBV20-1; clone size: -; CDR3 DNA: TGCAGCGCTGACGGTGAGGGCAATCAGCCCCAGCATTTT; CDR3 protein: CSADGEGNQPQHF
J gene: TRBJ1-6; D gene: -; V gene: TRBV5-4; clone size: many; CDR3 DNA: TGTGCCAGCAGTCCGAACAGGGAAAGCTCACCCCTCCACTTT; CDR3 protein: CASSPNRESSPLHF
J gene: TRBJ2-1; D gene: -; V gene: TRBV5-6; clone size: many; CDR3 DNA: TGTGCCAGCAGCTCGATTGACAATGAGCAGTTCTTC; CDR3 protein: CASSSIDNEQFF
J gene: TRBJ2-3; D gene: TRBD2; V gene: TRBV28; clone size: many; CDR3 DNA: TGTGCCAGCAGGTGGACTAGCGGGGAATCCGGAGATACGCAGTATTTT; CDR3 protein: CASRWTSGESGDTQYF
J gene: TRBJ2-5; D gene: TRBD1; V gene: TRBV28; clone size: few; CDR3 DNA: TGTGCCAGCACCCCCGCCGGGACAGGGGTAGAGACCCAGTACTTC; CDR3 protein: CASTPAGTGVETQYF
J gene: TRBJ1-5; D gene: -; V gene: TRBV10-3; clone size: many; CDR3 DNA: TGTGCCCTCCGGGAGCCCCAGCATTTT; CDR3 protein: CALREPQHF
J gene: TRBJ1-1; D gene: -; V gene: TRBV10-3; clone size: medium-sized; CDR3 DNA: TGTGCCATCAGTGACCCCCAGAGGGGGGGGAACACTGAAGCTTTCTTT; CDR3 protein: CAISDPQRGGNTEAFF
J gene: TRBJ2-7; D gene: -; V gene: TRBV5-1; clone size: few; CDR3 DNA: TGCGCCAGCAGCCCCGGGGCAACCTACGAGCAGTACTTC; CDR3 protein: CASSPGATYEQYF
J gene: TRBJ1-2; D gene: -; V gene: TRBV6-1; clone size: many; CDR3 DNA: TGTGCCAGCAGTGAAGGGCCTCTGCGGGGGAGGACCTATGGCTACACCTTC; CDR3 protein: CASSEGPLRGRTYGYTF
J gene: TRBJ1-5; D gene: -; V gene: TRBV11-2; clone size: many; CDR3 DNA: TGTGCCAGCAGCTTAGAAAGGGGCAATCAGCCCCAGCATTTT; CDR3 protein: CASSLERGNQPQHF
J gene: TRBJ2-5; D gene: TRBD2; V gene: TRBV28; clone size: -; CDR3 DNA: TGTGCCATCACGCCGGGACTAGCGGGGGGGCGAGAGACCCAGTACTTC; CDR3 protein: CAITPGLAGGRETQYF
J gene: TRBJ2-3; D gene: -; V gene: TRBV28; clone size: -; CDR3 DNA: TGTGCCAGCAGTTTAATGCCAGGGGGGGATACGCAGTATTTT; CDR3 protein: CASSLMPGGDTQYF
J gene: TRBJ2-1; D gene: TRBD2; V gene: TRBV14; clone size: many; CDR3 DNA: TGTGCCAGCAGCCAAGGCTTTTCCGCGGGGGGTTTCTACAATGAGCAGTTCTTC; CDR3 protein: CASSQGFSAGGFYNEQFF
J gene: TRBJ2-7; D gene: -; V gene: TRBV20-1; clone size: many; CDR3 DNA: TGCAGTGCGGAAGACATGGAAATAGTCTACGAGCAGTACTTC; CDR3 protein: CSAEDMEIVYEQYF
J gene: TRBJ2-1; D gene: -; V gene: TRBV24-1; clone size: many; CDR3 DNA: TGTGCCACCAGGAGAAGCTCCTACAATGAGCAGTTCTTC; CDR3 protein: CATRRSSYNEQFF
J gene: TRBJ2-1; D gene: -; V gene: TRBV4-1; clone size: many; CDR3 DNA: TGCGCCAGCAGCCAAGTCTATACTGGAGTCTCCTACAATGAGCAGTTCTTC; CDR3 protein: CASSQVYTGVSYNEQFF
J gene: TRBJ2-1; D gene: -; V gene: TRBV10-3; clone size: many; CDR3 DNA: TGTGCCATCAGTGGGGCCTCGGAGGATGAGCAGTTCTTC; CDR3 protein: CAISGASEDEQFF
J gene: TRBJ2-1; D gene: -; V gene: TRBV7-2; clone size: -; CDR3 DNA: TGTGCCAGCAGCTTAGACGGCGGACTGAGCTCCTACAATGAGCAGTTCTTC; CDR3 protein: CASSLDGGLSSYNEQFF
J gene: TRBJ2-7; D gene: TRBD2; V gene: TRBV19; clone size: many; CDR3 DNA: TGTGCCAGTAGTATCTCCGCTAGCGGGGGGACCTACGAGCAGTACTTC; CDR3 protein: CASSISASGGTYEQYF
J gene: TRBJ2-1; D gene: TRBD1; V gene: TRBV5-4; clone size: many; CDR3 DNA: TGTGCCAGCAGTCCAACCCCGACAGGGGACGAGAATGAGCAGTTCTTC; CDR3 protein: CASSPTPTGDENEQFF
J gene: TRBJ2-7; D gene: -; V gene: TRBV5-1; clone size: few; CDR3 DNA: TGCGCCAGCAGCTTGGAAGCGAGTGTCAACGAGCAGTACTTC; CDR3 protein: CASSLEASVNEQYF
J gene: TRBJ2-1; D gene: TRBD2; V gene: TRBV29-1; clone size: -; CDR3 DNA: TGCAGGACCCGAAGCGGGAGCAATGAGCAGTTCTTC; CDR3 protein: CRTRSGSNEQFF
J gene: TRBJ2-4; D gene: -; V gene: TRBV28; clone size: -; CDR3 DNA: TGTGCCAGCAGTTGGCGGGATGGGATTCAGTACTTC; CDR3 protein: CASSWRDGIQYF